This TCR beta chain originates from a study of human T cells and chemical hapten exposure. Study context: Sensitization involved placing 2% DPC onto a 2 cm by 2 cm region of upper inner arm skin.

CDR3 length: 17 residues. With V trimmed by 6 bases and J by 0 bases, 10 bases remained unmatched. As for time point: patch test 1, 2 weeks after DPC sensitization. Treatment noted: therapeutic diphenylcyclopropenone sensitization with weekly scalp DPC. The sample holds a few counts of this clonotype. The antigen is undetermined. TCRdb re-called the RACE reads with MiXCR, one entry per CDR3 protein. The table includes 90,000 to 120,000 distinct CDR3 sequences, approximately 11% detected once. General study points: Controls had significantly fewer large CDR3 similarity clusters than were formed by expanded TCRs. With alopecia, donors may have immune responses unlike healthy people's.

This specimen consisted of whole blood, obtained in connection with sensitization to the hapten diphenylcyclopropenone (DPC). V usage is TRBV12-3 or TRBV12-4 and J usage is TRBJ1-3, with 8 bases identical to TRBD1. The sequence derives from a woman between 40 and 50 years old with alopecia areata. Some clones in this sample may be carry-over from other donors' samples. The CDR3 DNA sequence: TGTGCCAGCAGAGCCCCGGGTACAGGGGGCTCTGGAAACACCATATATTTT. It yields the protein CASRAPGTGGSGNTIYF.